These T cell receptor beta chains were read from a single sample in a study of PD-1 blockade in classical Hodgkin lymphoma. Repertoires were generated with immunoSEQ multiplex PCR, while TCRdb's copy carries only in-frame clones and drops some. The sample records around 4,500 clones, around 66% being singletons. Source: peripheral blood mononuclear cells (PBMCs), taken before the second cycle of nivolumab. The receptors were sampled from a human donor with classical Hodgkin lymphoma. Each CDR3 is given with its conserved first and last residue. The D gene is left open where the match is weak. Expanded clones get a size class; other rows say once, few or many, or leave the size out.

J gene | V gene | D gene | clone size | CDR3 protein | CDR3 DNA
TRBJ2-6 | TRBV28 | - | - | CASSKRLTQSRANVLTF | TGTGCCAGCAGTAAACGATTGACACAAAGTCGGGCCAACGTCCTGACTTTC
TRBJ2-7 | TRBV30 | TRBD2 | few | CAWSAPPRLAMSYEQYF | TGTGCCTGGAGTGCACCACCTCGACTAGCGATGTCCTACGAGCAGTACTTC
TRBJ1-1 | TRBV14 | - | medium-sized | CASSQYRAPNTEAFF | TGTGCCAGCAGCCAATACAGGGCACCGAACACTGAAGCTTTCTTT
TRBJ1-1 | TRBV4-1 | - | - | CASSLEIGSGTRGTEAFF | TGCGCCAGCAGCCTGGAGATTGGGTCCGGGACACGGGGTACTGAAGCTTTCTTT
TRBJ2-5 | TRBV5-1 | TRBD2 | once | CASNGLAGGETQYF | TGCGCCAGCAACGGACTAGCGGGAGGGGAGACCCAGTACTTC
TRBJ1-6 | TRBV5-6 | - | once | CASSHVLRSENSPLHF | TGTGCCAGCAGTCATGTCTTAAGAAGTGAGAATTCACCCCTCCACTTT
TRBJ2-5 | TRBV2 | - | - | CASTKRIGETQYF | TGTGCCAGCACCAAACGAATTGGGGAGACCCAGTACTTC
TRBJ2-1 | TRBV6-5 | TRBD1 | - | CASIGGTGGNEQFF | TGTGCCAGCATTGGAGGGACAGGGGGGAATGAGCAGTTCTTC
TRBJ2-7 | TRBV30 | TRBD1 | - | CAWKLRVGQGAYEQYF | TGTGCCTGGAAACTAAGGGTAGGACAGGGGGCCTACGAGCAGTACTTC
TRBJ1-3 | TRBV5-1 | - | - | CASSTTQGLSGNTIYF | TGCGCCAGCAGCACCACACAGGGACTTTCTGGAAACACCATATATTTT
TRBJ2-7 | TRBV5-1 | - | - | CASSSRQGVRHEQYF | TGCGCCAGCAGCTCGAGACAAGGGGTGCGGCACGAGCAGTACTTC
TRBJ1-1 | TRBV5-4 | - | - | CASARDTGTEAFF | TGTGCCAGCGCCCGGGACACGGGCACTGAAGCTTTCTTT
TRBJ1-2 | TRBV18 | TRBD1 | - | CASSQGTGGAWGYTF | TGTGCCAGCTCACAAGGGACAGGGGGCGCTTGGGGCTACACCTTC
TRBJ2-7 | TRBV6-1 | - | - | CASSTWTGSYEQYF | TGTGCCAGCAGCACTTGGACGGGCTCCTACGAGCAGTACTTC
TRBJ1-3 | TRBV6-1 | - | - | CASSEAQDSGNTIYF | TGTGCCAGCAGTGAAGCTCAAGACTCTGGAAACACCATATATTTT
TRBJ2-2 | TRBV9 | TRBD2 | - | CASSVAGGEAGELFF | TGTGCCAGCAGCGTAGCGGGGGGAGAAGCCGGGGAGCTGTTTTTT
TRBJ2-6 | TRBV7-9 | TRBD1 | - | CASSSRSGTGPSGANVLTF | TGTGCCAGCAGCTCGCGTTCCGGGACAGGGCCTTCTGGGGCCAACGTCCTGACTTTC
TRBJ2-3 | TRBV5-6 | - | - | CASSLAGASSSTDTQYF | TGTGCCAGCAGCCTGGCAGGGGCAAGTTCGAGCACAGATACGCAGTATTTT
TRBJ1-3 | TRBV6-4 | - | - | CASTAANGNTIYF | TGTGCCAGCACGGCAGCAAATGGCAACACCATATATTTT
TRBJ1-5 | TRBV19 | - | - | CASSPSQGRGNQPQHF | TGTGCCAGTAGTCCCAGCCAGGGACGGGGCAATCAGCCCCAGCATTTT
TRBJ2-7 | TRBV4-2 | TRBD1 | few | CASSQVPGTGLNEQYF | TGTGCCAGCAGCCAAGTTCCTGGGACAGGGCTCAACGAGCAGTACTTC
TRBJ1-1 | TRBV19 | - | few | CASSTGGNTEAFF | TGTGCCAGTAGTACGGGGGGGAACACTGAAGCTTTCTTT
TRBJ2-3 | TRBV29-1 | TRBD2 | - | CSAGLAGGRDTQYF | TGCAGCGCGGGACTAGCGGGGGGGCGGGATACGCAGTATTTT
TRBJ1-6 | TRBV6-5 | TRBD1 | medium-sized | CATLGQGSSPLHF | TGTGCCACCCTGGGACAGGGGAGTTCACCCCTCCACTTT
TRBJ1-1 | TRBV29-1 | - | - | CSVVSEYAEAFF | TGCAGCGTTGTATCCGAATACGCTGAAGCTTTCTTT
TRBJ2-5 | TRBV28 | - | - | CASRPGAHDGETQYF | TGTGCCAGCAGGCCCGGGGCACACGACGGAGAGACCCAGTACTTC
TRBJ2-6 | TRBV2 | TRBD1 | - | CASNPTGSSGANVLTF | TGTGCCAGCAACCCGACAGGGAGCTCTGGGGCCAACGTCCTGACTTTC
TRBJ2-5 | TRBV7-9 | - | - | CASSSEGGWLTQETQYF | TGTGCCAGCAGCTCGGAGGGGGGGTGGCTAACCCAAGAGACCCAGTACTTC
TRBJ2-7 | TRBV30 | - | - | CAWSALQGREQYF | TGTGCCTGGAGTGCTCTACAGGGCCGGGAGCAGTACTTC
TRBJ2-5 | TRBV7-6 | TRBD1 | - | CASSSGQGQETQYF | TGTGCCAGTAGCTCGGGACAGGGGCAAGAGACCCAGTACTTC
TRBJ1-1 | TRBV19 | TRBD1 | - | CASRNRGRGDTEAFF | TGTGCCAGTAGAAACAGGGGGCGCGGTGACACTGAAGCTTTCTTT
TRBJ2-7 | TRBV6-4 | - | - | CASKQGPYEQYF | TGTGCCAGCAAACAGGGTCCCTACGAGCAGTACTTC